The sequence of this TCR beta chain was determined in a study of long-term antiretroviral therapy in people with HIV (dated 2022 in TCRdb). Study-level background: Collection of the earliest samples took place about a decade ahead of the 2015 WHO recommendation for immediate ART, at a time when ART was typically delayed until CD4 counts fell. A retrospective serial study tested whether ART initiation and durable HIV suppression were associated with changes in peripheral blood TRB repertoire composition and diversity. From 30 adults with confirmed HIV infection, the cohort provided approximately 190 cryopreserved PBMC samples, gathered serially across a mean of around six years (range 1-12). Among the approximately 30 participants with HIV, ten to twelve were female. No cross-contamination during QIAcube processing was seen in test extractions of a monoclonal T-cell line run alongside around 30 polyclonal samples.

This clone showed up just once. No cognate antigen has been identified for it. One base away there is no much larger clone; base qualities are not given. V and J lose 2 bases and 5 bases, and a span of 15 bases separates them. The CDR3 covers 15 residues, taking in both the cysteine and the phenylalanine. The retained sequence is limited to the CDR3, 45 bases, with the frame set at the first base. CDR1 and CDR2 are read off the germline V gene as MNHEY and SVGAGI. Participants were included only if at least one PBMC sample before ART initiation and at least two post-ART samples were available. All participants with HIV were treated in the United States of America. Before DNA extraction, cryopreserved samples of about 0.9-11 million PBMC were thawed and then washed. At the time of the earliest PBMC sample, participants with HIV were aged between about 20 and 55 years. PBMC samples were contributed by each participant from 1-4 timepoints before ART initiation and 2-8 timepoints after ART initiation, with a median of 7 samples. Serial HIV viral load, CD4+ T-cell count, ART history and demographic data were obtained for every participant. Genomic DNA was extracted from unsorted PBMC with a Qiagen kit on a QIAcube, processed in batches of 12 samples.

The immunoSEQ hsTCRB v3.0 assay was used at survey level resolution to sequence the TRB variable region. The target sequencing depth for TRB was roughly 35,000-55,000 T-cell genomes per sample. TRB libraries were pooled and sequenced on an Illumina MiSeq using a v3 150-cycle kit. The study's own analysis went as follows. Analysis of repertoires was carried out in R inside a reproducible Nextflow workflow spanning QC, data transformation and analysis. Custom analyses were implemented in LymphoSeq2, an R package for AIRR-Seq data exploration. A few samples that yielded fewer than 5000 total TRB sequences were excluded, so that approximately 170 HIV repertoires were analyzed. Of the 188 retained HIV repertoires, 59 were collected before and roughly 130 after ART initiation. Repertoires were downsampled to 5000 TRB nucleotide sequences, with summary statistics averaged over 100 downsampling iterations. Only TRB sequences with CDR3 regions of at least seven amino acids were retained for analysis. A Shannon entropy-derived clonality score and the Gini coefficient were used to measure diversity. In repertoire networks, the top 5000 CDR3 amino acid sequences were linked whenever an edit distance of one separated two sequences. For TRB CDR3 amino acid sequences, GLIPH2 was used to predict antigen specificity groups and MHC restriction. CDR3 amino acid sequences were matched against VDJdb and McPAS-TCR to flag known CMV, EBV, HIV or tissue antigen associations. Pre-ART, post-ART and control groups were compared with Wilcoxon signed-rank tests and Holm-Bonferroni correction. Drawn from immuneACCESS, this table holds only the in-frame rearrangements with V and J called that TCRdb kept. Clones are partly lost; checked studies trace under half to an unresolved V gene and leave the rest unexplained. D and trimming were read from the DNA, whereas the V and J calls and clone size are those reported in that table. Across this sample there are 25,000 to 35,000 clones, with around 96% seen only once. The ten largest clones represent over 2% of the sample.

Study-level results and caveats: Expanded TRB clones identified before ART initiation dominated the repertoire across all time points, though the dominance fluctuated and decreased in many PLHIV after ART. CDR3 length ranges in HIV repertoires were narrower than in controls, and network structure suggested an antigen-experienced repertoire with only a slight naive shift after ART. The samples span the years 2004 to 2017, and the ART regimens used may be less effective than current regimens. Because pre-ART samples had limited cell numbers, unsorted PBMC were profiled rather than sorted CD4+ and CD8+ T cells. Since PBMC availability was limited, sequencing covered only the TCR beta chain, with no alpha chain pairing. No data were available on ART adherence, viral resistance or therapy changes, limiting inferences about post-ART repertoire changes. ART initiation was associated with a significant increase in TRB diversity, but diversity stayed significantly below transplant donor controls even after long-term ART.

This clonotype was sampled from a man aged 30 to 45 with HIV. The sequence is built from TRBV6-5 and TRBJ2-5; the D gene is possibly TRBD1 or TRBD2, each agreeing over 5 bases. Sequencing used unsorted PBMCs, obtained 6.5 to 6.6 years after starting antiretroviral therapy. The DNA is TGTGCCAGCAGTTACGCCGGGGCGACGGGGGAGACCCAGTACTTC. Its translation reads: CASSYAGATGETQYF.